A selection of T cell receptor beta chains follows, all from one sample in a study of radiotherapy plus CTLA-4 blockade in lung cancer. The assay was immunoSEQ multiplex PCR, and TCRdb's table has in-frame clones only and misses some. Among some 30,000 clones listed, under 85% were seen once. The sequenced sample was peripheral blood, obtained from a patient treated with radiotherapy plus ipilimumab. These receptors were collected from a human donor with non-small cell lung cancer that progressed on radiotherapy plus ipilimumab. Both conserved end residues are part of each CDR3. The D gene is left open where the match is weak. Clone sizes are given selectively: once, few, many, or a class where the clone is expanded.

v_call: TRBV5-6
j_call: TRBJ2-7
d_call: -
clone_size: -
cdr3_nt: TGTGCCAGCACCCGGTCAGATTACGAGCAGTACTTC
cdr3_aa: CASTRSDYEQYF

v_call: TRBV7-9
j_call: TRBJ1-1
d_call: -
clone_size: -
cdr3_nt: TGTGCCAGCAGCTTAGGCCTGGGGTCAGGGCAGCTGAACACTGAAGCTTTCTTT
cdr3_aa: CASSLGLGSGQLNTEAFF

v_call: TRBV5-1
j_call: TRBJ1-2
d_call: TRBD1
clone_size: once
cdr3_nt: TGCGCCAGCAGCCCCAGGACAGGCTATGGCTACACCTTC
cdr3_aa: CASSPRTGYGYTF

v_call: TRBV6-5
j_call: TRBJ1-2
d_call: -
clone_size: -
cdr3_nt: TGTGCCAGCAGTTACTCGAACTATGGCTACACCTTC
cdr3_aa: CASSYSNYGYTF

v_call: TRBV5-6
j_call: TRBJ2-7
d_call: TRBD1
clone_size: few
cdr3_nt: TGTGCCAGCAGCAAGCCTTACAGGGGCGAGCAGTACTTC
cdr3_aa: CASSKPYRGEQYF

v_call: TRBV11-2
j_call: TRBJ2-4
d_call: TRBD1
clone_size: -
cdr3_nt: TGTGCCAGCAGCTTGTGGACAGGGGTAGCCAACATTCAGTACTTC
cdr3_aa: CASSLWTGVANIQYF

v_call: TRBV7-9
j_call: TRBJ1-1
d_call: -
clone_size: -
cdr3_nt: TGTGCCAGCGCAGGGGTGGCTGAAGCTTTCTTT
cdr3_aa: CASAGVAEAFF

v_call: TRBV28
j_call: TRBJ2-1
d_call: TRBD1
clone_size: -
cdr3_nt: TGTGCCAGCAGTTTAGACAGGGGGAAGCATGAGCAGTTCTTC
cdr3_aa: CASSLDRGKHEQFF

v_call: TRBV9
j_call: TRBJ2-1
d_call: -
clone_size: once
cdr3_nt: TGTGCCAGCAGCGTAGCTCCGGGCCCGTACAATGAGCAGTTCTTC
cdr3_aa: CASSVAPGPYNEQFF

v_call: TRBV7-6
j_call: TRBJ2-7
d_call: TRBD1
clone_size: -
cdr3_nt: TGTGCCAGCAGCACGGGACAGGGTGGCTACGAGCAGTACTTC
cdr3_aa: CASSTGQGGYEQYF

v_call: TRBV7-2
j_call: TRBJ2-1
d_call: -
clone_size: once
cdr3_nt: TGTGCCAGCAGCCGGAGGGGCGCCTCGCCCTACAATGAGCAGTTCTTC
cdr3_aa: CASSRRGASPYNEQFF

v_call: TRBV5-1
j_call: TRBJ1-1
d_call: -
clone_size: -
cdr3_nt: TGCGCCAGCAGCTTACAGGGCTGGACTGAAGCTTTCTTT
cdr3_aa: CASSLQGWTEAFF

v_call: TRBV6-1
j_call: TRBJ1-3
d_call: TRBD1
clone_size: -
cdr3_nt: TGTGCCACTGGGACAGGGTACTCTGGAAACACCATATATTTT
cdr3_aa: CATGTGYSGNTIYF

v_call: TRBV19
j_call: TRBJ1-1
d_call: TRBD1
clone_size: -
cdr3_nt: TGTGCCAGTAGTCCGACAGGGATTGACTTGAACACTGAAGCTTTCTTT
cdr3_aa: CASSPTGIDLNTEAFF

v_call: TRBV6-5
j_call: TRBJ2-7
d_call: -
clone_size: -
cdr3_nt: TGTGCCAGCGGAGGCTACGAGCAGTACTTC
cdr3_aa: CASGGYEQYF

v_call: TRBV7-9
j_call: TRBJ1-3
d_call: -
clone_size: -
cdr3_nt: TGTGCCAGCAGCTCCGGACTGGGTGGAAACACCATATATTTT
cdr3_aa: CASSSGLGGNTIYF

v_call: TRBV27
j_call: TRBJ2-1
d_call: -
clone_size: -
cdr3_nt: TGTGCCAGCAGTTTATATCCGGCCTACTCCTACAATGAGCAGTTCTTC
cdr3_aa: CASSLYPAYSYNEQFF

v_call: TRBV7-3
j_call: TRBJ2-1
d_call: TRBD2
clone_size: -
cdr3_nt: TGTGCCAGCAGCCTTGAAGGACTAGCGGGAAATACTTTAAGCTCCTACAATGAGCAGTTCTTC
cdr3_aa: CASSLEGLAGNTLSSYNEQFF

v_call: TRBV27
j_call: TRBJ1-1
d_call: -
clone_size: -
cdr3_nt: TGTGCCAGCTTATCGGACAGCAGAAGGACTGAAGCTTTCTTT
cdr3_aa: CASLSDSRRTEAFF

v_call: TRBV5-5
j_call: TRBJ1-3
d_call: -
clone_size: few
cdr3_nt: TGTGCCAGCAGCTTGGAGGCCGGCTCTGGAAACACCATATATTTT
cdr3_aa: CASSLEAGSGNTIYF

v_call: TRBV6-5
j_call: TRBJ2-4
d_call: -
clone_size: -
cdr3_nt: TGTGCCAGCAGTTCCCAGCCGGGGACAATTCAGTACTTC
cdr3_aa: CASSSQPGTIQYF

v_call: TRBV6-5
j_call: TRBJ2-5
d_call: -
clone_size: -
cdr3_nt: TGTGCCAGCAGCCTCACAAATCCCGCGGAGACCCAGTACTTC
cdr3_aa: CASSLTNPAETQYF

v_call: TRBV28
j_call: TRBJ1-6
d_call: TRBD1
clone_size: once
cdr3_nt: TGTGCCAGCAGTTTGTCCGGGACAGGGGAACCCCTCCACTTT
cdr3_aa: CASSLSGTGEPLHF

v_call: TRBV25-1
j_call: TRBJ2-7
d_call: -
clone_size: -
cdr3_nt: TGTGCCACCGGGGACCCTTGGAGCCTCTACGAGCAGTACTTC
cdr3_aa: CATGDPWSLYEQYF

v_call: TRBV5-6
j_call: TRBJ2-5
d_call: TRBD2
clone_size: -
cdr3_nt: TGTGCCAGCAGCTTGGGTGGACTAGCTCAAGAGACCCAGTACTTC
cdr3_aa: CASSLGGLAQETQYF

v_call: TRBV28
j_call: TRBJ1-2
d_call: TRBD1
clone_size: -
cdr3_nt: TGTGCCAGCAGTTTTCTGGACAGGGGGAATGGCTACACCTTC
cdr3_aa: CASSFLDRGNGYTF

v_call: TRBV5-1
j_call: TRBJ2-5
d_call: TRBD1
clone_size: -
cdr3_nt: TGCGCCAGCAGCTTGGGCTCGACAGGGGATCAATCGCGGCTAAGAGAGACCCAGTACTTC
cdr3_aa: CASSLGSTGDQSRLRETQYF

v_call: TRBV10-3
j_call: TRBJ1-2
d_call: TRBD1
clone_size: -
cdr3_nt: TGTGCCATCAGCTCGGGACAGGGCGGCTACACCTTC
cdr3_aa: CAISSGQGGYTF

v_call: TRBV6-1
j_call: TRBJ1-6
d_call: TRBD1
clone_size: -
cdr3_nt: TGTGCCAGCAGTGAAGTTGGGGGGGACAGGGCCTCACCCCTCCACTTT
cdr3_aa: CASSEVGGDRASPLHF

v_call: TRBV6-1
j_call: TRBJ2-1
d_call: TRBD1
clone_size: -
cdr3_nt: TGTGCCAGCAGTGAAGCGGGGACAGGGTTTCGCAATGAGCAGTTCTTC
cdr3_aa: CASSEAGTGFRNEQFF

v_call: TRBV9
j_call: TRBJ2-1
d_call: TRBD1
clone_size: few
cdr3_nt: TGTGCCAGCAGCGTGCCCGGGACAGGATTCAATGAGCAGTTCTTC
cdr3_aa: CASSVPGTGFNEQFF